These 2 T cell receptor beta chains came from one sample sequenced in a study of regulatory T cells in long-lasting Graves disease. HTBI primers from iRepertoire and Arm-PCR of CDR3 regions yielded the TCR beta libraries. TCRdb fed the multiplex PCR reads into MiXCR, producing one record per CDR3 protein. The sample gives over 400,000 distinct CDR3 sequences, about 14% of which show up once; approximately 15% is in the top ten. Time point indicated: newly diagnosed GD, antithyroid drugs for less than 3 months. Extracted PBMC RNA gave rise to the TCR library. The sample also formed part of further work on T cells in Graves' hyperthyroidism and ophthalmopathy.

Sequencing was performed on peripheral blood mononuclear cells (PBMCs), taken at new diagnosis, from a patient treated with antithyroid drugs. These receptors came from a woman aged 45-65 years with Graves disease.

This CDR3 reads CASSQHTDKGTGVEAFF. The DNA for the CDR3 is TGCGCCAGCAGCCAACACACCGACAAGGGAACCGGGGTTGAAGCTTTCTTT. The rearrangement uses TRBV4-1 and TRBJ1-1, with unresolved D. The germline V and J ends were trimmed by 2 bases and 7 bases, with 23 bases remaining between them. Germline V gene sequence: CDR1 MGHRA, CDR2 YSYEKL. The length of the CDR3 is 17 residues.

Ten or more counts support this clonotype. The chain employs TRBV27 and TRBJ2-1; TRBD2 aligns across 11 bases. Germline V gene data show CDR1 as MNHEY and CDR2 as SMNVEV (reference sequence). The CDR3 contains 15 residues. V shed 0 bases and J 6 bases; nucleotides not matched to a gene: 1. CDR3 amino acids: CASSLSSGRANEQFF. The CDR3 DNA follows: TGTGCCAGCAGTTTATCTAGCGGGAGGGCCAATGAGCAGTTCTTC.